One and the same sample provided the 21 T cell receptor beta chains below, sequenced in a study of ipilimumab plus nivolumab after autologous stem cell transplantation. Assay: immunoSEQ multiplex PCR; the TCRdb copy retains only in-frame clones and omits some. The data show 10,000 to 15,000 clones, 73% seen once. The starting material was PBMCs, obtained in a trial of ipilimumab plus nivolumab as post-transplant consolidation. These receptors all stem from a male donor with diffuse large B-cell lymphoma.

There are a few counts of this clone. The gene calls are TRBV5-6 and TRBJ1-6, with no clear D. The V gene's germline CDR1 is SGHDT and CDR2 YYEEEE. V was trimmed by 2 bases and J by 8 bases, leaving 8 bases between them. This CDR3 comprises 13 residues. CDR3 coding DNA: TGTGCCAGCAGCTTCGGCAACCATTCACCCCTCCACTTT. Residues: CASSFGNHSPLHF. Variable domain in full (rest from reference TRBV5-6 and TRBJ1-6): DAGVTQSPTHLIKTRGQQVTLRCSPKSGHDTVSWYQQALGQGPQFIFQYYEEEERQRGNFPDRFSGHQFPNYSSELNVNALLLGDSALYLCASSFGNHSPLHFGNGTRLTVT.

The chain employs TRBV10-3 and TRBJ1-2, with no clear D. The CDR3 is 17 amino acids. The germline V gene has CDR1 ENHRY and CDR2 SYGVKD. The V and J ends lost 3 bases and 3 bases respectively, with 20 bases between them. The CDR3 DNA sequence: TGTGCCATCAGTGAACGAAGATTTCGGAGCGTCGACTATGGCTACACCTTC. It is translated as CAISERRFRSVDYGYTF.

This clone has just a few counts. The genes are TRBV7-2 and TRBJ1-1; no clear D gene. The CDR3 runs 13 residues. Per the germline V gene, CDR1 is SGHTA and CDR2 is FQGNSA. Between the trimmed V and J ends, which lost 2 bases and 5 bases, there was a span of 9 bases. CDR3 DNA: TGTGCCAGCAGCTTATGGCGCGGTACTGAAGCTTTCTTT. Translated, it gives CASSLWRGTEAFF.

This chain uses TRBV11-3 with TRBJ2-1, with 11 nucleotides matching TRBD2. Germline V gives CDR1 SGHNT, CDR2 YENEEA. The V gene end was trimmed by 2 bases and the J gene end by 4 bases; junction bases not matched to a gene: 4. This CDR3 is built from 16 residues. CDR3 loop: CASSLTSGSYYNEQFF. The CDR3 nucleotides read TGTGCCAGCAGCTTAACTAGCGGGAGCTATTACAATGAGCAGTTCTTC.

The chain links TRBV14 to TRBJ1-5, with no clear D. The V end was cut by 4 bases, the J end by 7 bases, with 11 bases between. Germline V gene lookup returns CDR1 SGHDN and CDR2 FVKESK. This CDR3 contains 13 residues. CDR3 sequence: CASSPVGGQPQHF. The CDR3 bases are TGTGCCAGCAGCCCAGTCGGAGGGCAGCCCCAGCATTTT.

V gene TRBV7-9 combines with J gene TRBJ2-7; TRBD1 matches at 10 bases. Germline V lookup: CDR1 SEHNR, CDR2 FQNEAQ (reference sequence). V dropped 6 bases and J dropped 1; count of bases not matched to a gene: 3. CDR3 length equals 14 residues. The CDR3 DNA reads as TGTGCCAGCAGTTGGGACAGGGGATCCTACGAGCAGTACTTC. It translates to CASSWDRGSYEQYF.

A word on this clone: This specimen includes other DNA sequences encoding the same CDR3. J is TRBJ1-3 and V is TRBV6-6, with D possibly TRBD1 on 5 matching bases. CDR3 size: 15 residues. Deletions cut 6 bases from V and 10 bases from J, with 22 bases between. Germline CDR1 reads MNHNY; CDR2 reads SVGAGI (reference sequence). CDR3 in DNA: TGTGCCAGCAGCTCCGACGGGGCATCATCGGATACCATATATTTT. Translated: CASSSDGASSDTIYF.

This clone came up a few times. The gene calls are TRBV4-1 and TRBJ2-7, with a weak D call TRBD1 (6 bases). This CDR3 is 16 amino acids long. Germline assignment: CDR1 MGHRA and CDR2 YSYEKL. Trimming cost V 0 bases and J 3 bases, with 15 bases left between them. CDR3 amino acids: CASSQENPGHLYEQYF. Written as DNA, the CDR3 is TGCGCCAGCAGCCAAGAGAATCCGGGACACCTCTACGAGCAGTACTTC.

The J gene is TRBJ2-1, the V gene TRBV7-3; 9 bases map to TRBD2. CDR1 and CDR2 from the germline V gene are SGHTA and FQGTGA. The CDR3 runs to 16 residues. V dropped 5 bases and J dropped 5; count of bases not matched to a gene: 10. The CDR3 reads CASSPKGGRANNEQFF. CDR3 DNA: TGTGCCAGCAGCCCAAAGGGCGGGAGGGCCAACAATGAGCAGTTCTTC. Full variable domain (outside the CDR3, taken from reference TRBV7-3 and TRBJ2-1): GAGVSQTPSNKVTEKGKYVELRCDPISGHTALYWYRQSLGQGPEFLIYFQGTGAADDSGLPNDRFFAVRPEGSVSTLKIQRTERGDSAVYLCASSPKGGRANNEQFFGPGTRLTVL.

Here the CDR3 reads CASSTRDIYTEAFF. The CDR3 DNA reads as TGTGCCAGTAGTACCCGGGACATCTACACTGAAGCTTTCTTT. The chain has TRBV19 and TRBJ1-1, with D maybe TRBD1 (6 bases). V was cut by 4 bases and J by 3 bases, with 12 bases left in between. This CDR3 spans 14 amino acids. CDR1 is LNHDA and CDR2 is SQIVND in the germline V gene (reference sequence).

The chain has TRBV10-3 and TRBJ2-3, with D tentatively TRBD1 or TRBD2 (5 bases each). Trimming took 2 bases from V and 0 from J, leaving 15 bases between them. The CDR3 consists of 17 residues. Germline CDR1 is ENHRY and CDR2 is SYGVKD. CDR3 region: CAISEPTGQSSTDTQYF. CDR3 DNA sequence: TGTGCCATCAGTGAGCCGACGGGGCAATCTAGCACAGATACGCAGTATTTT.

The chain has TRBV19 and TRBJ2-7; D tentatively fits TRBD1 or TRBD2 (5 bases each). This CDR3 region has 14 residues. The V end was cut by 6 bases, the J end by 3 bases, with 15 bases between. Per germline, CDR1 LNHDA and CDR2 SQIVND (reference sequence). The DNA of the CDR3 is TGTGCCAGTAGCTCCGACAGTGGAGGCTACGAGCAGTACTTC. This codes for CASSSDSGGYEQYF.

Here the CDR3 DNA reads TGCGCCAGCAGAAACAGGGAAATGAACACTGAAGCTTTCTTT. Its translation: CASRNREMNTEAFF. The chain joins TRBV4-1 to TRBJ1-1; D perhaps matches TRBD1 (6 bases). The V gene lost 6 bases and the J gene lost 0 bases, with 11 bases spanning the gap. The CDR3 runs to 14 residues. CDR1 is MGHRA, CDR2 YSYEKL, per germline.

The chain combines TRBV11-2 with TRBJ2-5; D not certain. Germline CDR1 and CDR2: SGHAT and FQNNGV. The CDR3 contains 17 residues. V was cut by 3 bases and J by 0 bases, with 17 bases left in between. CDR3 amino acids: CASSFFLPNSYQETQYF. DNA of the CDR3: TGTGCCAGCAGCTTCTTCCTCCCAAATAGTTACCAAGAGACCCAGTACTTC.

The V call is TRBV9, the J call TRBJ2-1; the match to TRBD2 covers 11 bases. V trimming: 0 bases; J trimming: 7 bases; junction bases outside the gene matches: 3. This CDR3 has 15 residues. The germline CDR1 and CDR2 sequences are SGDLS and YYNGEE. The CDR3 nucleotides read TGTGCCAGCAGCGTAGGGTTAGCGGGAGGGAATGAGCAGTTCTTC. Translated, it gives CASSVGLAGGNEQFF. Based on the CDR3 plus reference TRBV9 and TRBJ2-1, the full variable domain is DSGVTQTPKHLITATGQRVTLRCSPRSGDLSVYWYQQSLDQGLQFLIQYYNGEERAKGNILERFSAQQFPDLHSELNLSSLELGDSALYFCASSVGLAGGNEQFFGPGTRLTVL.

V usage is TRBV10-3 and J usage is TRBJ2-7, with no clear D. The CDR3 runs 15 residues. CDR1 and CDR2 (germline): ENHRY, SYGVKD. Between the trimmed V and J ends, which lost 3 bases and 0 bases, there was a span of 12 bases. The CDR3 sequence: CAISDIGRSSYEQYF. In nucleotides, the CDR3 is TGTGCCATCAGTGATATAGGCAGAAGCTCCTACGAGCAGTACTTC.

This clone was observed a few times. V and J are TRBV13 and TRBJ1-6, with 9 bases lining up with TRBD1. V was clipped by 4 bases and J by 7 bases; unmatched bases: 8. CDR1 and CDR2 (germline): PRHDT, FYEKMQ (reference sequence). The CDR3 covers 16 residues. The CDR3 region has the DNA TGTGCCAGCAGCTCCCTCCCGACAGGGGGAAATTCACCCCTCCACTTT. This codes for CASSSLPTGGNSPLHF.

The chain employs TRBV4-3 and TRBJ1-3, with D tentatively TRBD1 (5 bases). This CDR3 has 17 amino acids. V lost 0 bases and J 0 bases, leaving 12 bases between the germline ends. CDR1 is LGHNA, CDR2 YSLEER, per germline. The CDR3 is CASSQDKWGFSGNTIYF. The CDR3 bases are TGCGCCAGCAGCCAAGATAAGTGGGGGTTCTCTGGAAACACCATATATTTT.

This chain joins TRBV29-1 and TRBJ1-4; TRBD1 is a possible D gene (6 bases). The CDR3 spans 15 residues. Germline loops: CDR1 SQVTM, CDR2 ANQGSEA. V lost 6 bases and J 0 bases, leaving 14 bases between the germline ends. The CDR3 loop reads CSVQGGIATNEKLFF. In nucleotides, the CDR3 is TGCAGCGTCCAAGGGGGGATTGCAACTAATGAAAAACTGTTTTTT.

The chain uses TRBV5-5 and TRBJ2-1; D is possibly TRBD1 (5 bases). CDR1 is SGHKS, CDR2 YYEKEE, per germline (reference sequence). CDR3 length equals 14 residues. Trimming cost V 1 base and J 6 bases, with 11 bases left between them. This CDR3 is CASSLFAGSNEQFF. In DNA, the CDR3 is TGTGCCAGCAGCTTGTTTGCAGGGTCCAATGAGCAGTTCTTC.

The chain uses TRBV5-1 and TRBJ1-1; 7 bases fit TRBD1. CDR1 SGHRS and CDR2 YFSETQ come from the germline V gene. The ends lost 4 bases at V and 2 bases at J; junction bases unmatched: 8. The CDR3 runs to 15 residues. The CDR3 loop reads CASSPSGTDNTEAFF. The CDR3 DNA reads TGCGCCAGCAGCCCCTCCGGGACAGATAACACTGAAGCTTTCTTT.